This TCR beta chain was recorded in a study of identical twins. As concerns this clonotype: Its target is not known.

The CDR3 has 17 amino acids. The V and J ends lost 2 bases and 3 bases, in that order; junction bases with no gene match: 7. The germline V gene encodes CDR1 SEHNR and CDR2 FQNEAQ (reference sequence). Through template switching, a universal primer site was introduced, and the cDNA contained unique molecular identifiers. From the 5' RACE reads, TCRdb called clonotypes with MiXCR, one entry per CDR3 protein. The sample yields approximately 1.8 million distinct CDR3 sequences, about 32% seen once. Study-wide findings and caveats: Analyses based on zero insertions could be partly confounded by invariant MAIT and iNKT cells.

This chain uses TRBV7-9 with TRBJ1-2, with 12 bases aligning to TRBD1. Sequencing was carried out using cord blood. This receptor was identified in a newborn girl in good health. In nucleotides, the CDR3 is TGTGCCAGCAGCTTATCGCGGGGACAGGGGGCTGACTATGGCTACACCTTC. It yields the protein CASSLSRGQGADYGYTF.